The 8 T cell receptor beta chains given below trace back to one sample, sequenced in a study of cytomegalovirus exposure and HLA in healthy donors. The PCR ran on 60 Vbeta and 13 Jbeta primers. Repertoires were generated with immunoSEQ multiplex PCR, while TCRdb's copy carries only in-frame clones and drops some. This table holds about 160,000 clones, 80% to 90% found once. The sample consisted of PBMCs. These receptor sequences come from a woman between 18 and 30 years old in good health and CMV-seronegative.

The rearrangement links TRBV5-6 to TRBJ2-5, with a tentative D call TRBD1 (7 bases). Germline V gene data show CDR1 as SGHDT and CDR2 as YYEEEE. V was trimmed by 6 bases and J by 6 bases, leaving 12 bases between them. This CDR3 is 12 amino acids long. The CDR3 reads CASNAGGKTQYF. The CDR3 region has the DNA TGTGCCAGCAACGCAGGGGGGAAGACCCAGTACTTC.

The chain employs TRBV5-1 and TRBJ2-7; 10 bases are shared with TRBD1. The CDR3 runs 16 residues. V was pared by 4 bases and J by 0 bases, with 7 bases of the junction left unmatched. The V gene's germline CDR1 is SGHRS and CDR2 YFSETQ. The CDR3 nucleotides are TGCGCCAGCAGCAACCTGGGACAGGGGAGCTCCTACGAGCAGTACTTC. Protein: CASSNLGQGSSYEQYF.

Of note for this clone: Distinct nucleotide sequences in the sample also encode this CDR3. V gene TRBV28 combines with J gene TRBJ2-7; possible D gene TRBD1, 6 bases. From germline, CDR1 is MDHEN and CDR2 SYDVKM. Trimming took off 5 bases at V and 7 bases at J, with 24 bases between the two ends. CDR3 length: 16 amino acids. The CDR3 region is CASSPNSLTGSYEQYF. The CDR3 DNA is TGTGCCAGCAGTCCCAACTCCCTTACAGGGTCATATGAGCAGTACTTC.

This chain links TRBV7-2 with TRBJ2-3, with 8 bases lining up with TRBD2. Germline V CDR1 and CDR2: SGHTA, FQGNSA. After removal of 0 bases from V and 3 bases from J, the junction contained 2 bases not matched to a gene. The CDR3 spans 15 residues. CDR3 amino acids: CASSLASSGTDTQYF. The CDR3 bases are TGTGCCAGCAGCTTAGCATCTAGCGGGACAGATACGCAGTATTTT.

The chain recombines TRBV28 with TRBJ1-5; TRBD1 matches at 7 bases. CDR1 MDHEN and CDR2 SYDVKM come from the germline V gene. V dropped 6 bases and J dropped 1; count of bases not matched to a gene: 6. The CDR3 has 15 residues. CDR3 loop: CASRSGTASNQPQHF. The CDR3 DNA follows: TGTGCCAGCAGGAGTGGGACAGCCAGCAATCAGCCCCAGCATTTT.

The chain employs TRBV6-5 and TRBJ1-1; 9 nucleotides agree with TRBD1. The CDR3 covers 16 residues. Unmatched junction bases numbered 10, after V lost 4 bases and J lost 4 bases. The germline V gene encodes CDR1 MNHEY and CDR2 SVGAGI. Here the CDR3 DNA reads TGTGCCAGCAGTTCGACAGGGGGTCAATGGCTCACTGAAGCTTTCTTT. Its protein is CASSSTGGQWLTEAFF.

V is TRBV13 and J is TRBJ2-5; 11 positions match TRBD2. CDR1 PRHDT and CDR2 FYEKMQ come from the germline V gene (reference sequence). The CDR3 length is 15 residues. The trim removed 2 bases at V and 4 bases at J, leaving 3 bases unmatched. CDR3 region: CASSLRLAGGETQYF. The CDR3 DNA sequence: TGTGCCAGCAGCTTAAGGCTAGCGGGAGGAGAGACCCAGTACTTC.

The chain employs TRBV28 and TRBJ2-3, with 8 nucleotides matching TRBD2. The V gene's germline CDR1 is MDHEN and CDR2 SYDVKM. Losses at the gene ends were 5 bases for V and 5 bases for J; bases not matched to a gene: 6. This CDR3 region has 14 residues. In DNA, the CDR3 is TGTGCCAGCAGTGGAGCGGGAGCGAGAGATACGCAGTATTTT. The encoded protein is CASSGAGARDTQYF.